The 14 T cell receptor beta chains in this list originate from one sample, sequenced in a study of T-cell memory formation after mild COVID-19 (dated by TCRdb to the early 2020s). Receptor libraries were prepared by 5' RACE. The instrument given in TCRdb is Illumina NovaSeq 6000. Clones were called with MiXCR by TCRdb after fastp trimmed the public reads at Q25, and only in-frame beta chains were retained. Rows with a matching CDR3 protein are joined into one entry that keeps the most common DNA and genes. Recorded for this sample are over 35,000 distinct CDR3 sequences; less than 9.5% of them occurred a single time. Together, the top ten hold 10% to 15% of the sample. Sequencing was done on a sample of PBMCs or a T cell subset sorted from them (not recorded which). These receptors were obtained from an adult woman who had mild COVID-19 (a few samples of this study predate the infection). The sample titles of this study are shuffled in the database, so cell type and time point are left out; the donor was told from shared clones.

This clonotype has only a few counts. The rearrangement joins TRBV29-1 to TRBJ1-1, with D hard to call. Germline assignment: CDR1 SQVTM and CDR2 ANQGSEA. V was trimmed by 4 bases and J by 6 bases, leaving 15 bases between them. This CDR3 has 13 residues. CDR3 residues: CSVVGFSGAEAFF. For the CDR3, the DNA is TGCAGCGTTGTGGGCTTCTCGGGCGCTGAAGCTTTCTTT. The full variable domain, rest sourced from reference TRBV29-1 and TRBJ1-1, is SAVISQKPSRDICQRGTSLTIQCQVDSQVTMMFWYRQQPGQSLTLIATANQGSEATYESGFVIDKFPISRPNLTFSTLTVSNMSPEDSSIYLCSVVGFSGAEAFFGQGTRLTVV.

This clonotype was seen a handful of times. The chain employs TRBV6-5 and TRBJ2-1; D is unresolved. Looked up from germline, CDR1 is MNHEY and CDR2 is SVGAGI. Deletions cut 2 bases from V and 13 bases from J, with 9 bases between. CDR3 length: 11 residues. CDR3 bases: TGTGCCAGCAGTTACCTCGGTTTTCAGTTCTTC. Its translation: CASSYLGFQFF.

The chain is built from TRBV9 and TRBJ2-1; D might be TRBD1 or TRBD2, each matching 5 bases. This CDR3 is 15 amino acids long. The germline CDR1 and CDR2 sequences are SGDLS and YYNGEE. Trimming left V 0 bases short and J 9 bases short, with 16 bases between. The CDR3 DNA is TGTGCCAGCAGCGTAGGCAGGGCTACGAGGGGTGAGCAGTTCTTC. Its translation is CASSVGRATRGEQFF.

The chain joins TRBV6-1 to TRBJ2-1; no firm D call. The CDR3 is made up of 15 amino acids. Trimming left V 2 bases short and J 3 bases short, with 11 bases between. From germline, CDR1 is MNHNS and CDR2 SASEGT. CDR3 sequence reads: CASSEKPRLYNEQFF. In DNA, the CDR3 is TGTGCCAGCAGTGAAAAACCGCGACTCTACAATGAGCAGTTCTTC.

This chain uses TRBV12-3 or TRBV12-4 with TRBJ1-1; D might be TRBD1 (6 bases). The CDR3 length is 18 residues. Between the trimmed V and J ends, which lost 6 bases and 5 bases, there was a span of 28 bases. CDR3 region: CASRHDRAQGSVLTEAFF. Here the CDR3 DNA reads TGTGCCAGCAGACATGATCGGGCCCAGGGGAGTGTTTTGACTGAAGCTTTCTTT.

The sample holds a few counts of this clonotype. The V gene is TRBV3-1, the J gene TRBJ2-1; TRBD2 is a possible D gene (5 bases). This CDR3 is built from 13 residues. The V end lost 6 bases, the J end lost 0 bases, and 6 bases lay between the germline ends. CDR1 LGHDT and CDR2 YNNKEL come from the germline V gene (reference sequence). The CDR3 is CASREDSYNEQFF. The DNA for the CDR3 is TGTGCCAGCAGGGAGGACTCCTACAATGAGCAGTTCTTC.

In this sample, this clonotype turned up many times. This chain uses TRBV5-1 with TRBJ2-7; 10 nucleotides agree with TRBD2. Germline CDR1 is SGHRS and CDR2 is YFSETQ. CDR3 length: 15 amino acids. The J segment lost 2 bases and the V segment lost 4 bases, leaving 6 bases of the junction unmatched. The CDR3 nucleotides are TGCGCCAGCAGCGACGGACTAGCGGTGACCTACGAGCAGTACTTC. Translated: CASSDGLAVTYEQYF.

A few counts support this clonotype. V is TRBV24-1 and J is TRBJ2-1; D call uncertain. The CDR3 is made up of 12 amino acids. Germline lookup yields CDR1 KGHDR and CDR2 SFDVKD. V was shortened by 5 bases and J by 7 bases, with 8 bases between the two germline ends. CDR3 DNA: TGTGCCACCAGTGTTCTGGGAAATGAGCAGTTCTTC. This sequence encodes CATSVLGNEQFF.

At least ten counts were recorded for this clonotype. V usage is TRBV12-3 or TRBV12-4 and J usage is TRBJ1-4, with D perhaps matching TRBD1 (5 bases). With 3 bases removed from V and 7 bases from J, the gap between germline ends came to 15 bases. The CDR3 totals 15 residues. CDR3 sequence reads: CASSFGGQGGEKLFF. The CDR3 coding sequence is TGTGCCAGCAGTTTTGGTGGACAAGGAGGTGAAAAACTGTTTTTT.

This chain uses TRBV7-9 with TRBJ1-2; D ambiguous. This CDR3 contains 13 residues. Germline CDR1 reads SEHNR; CDR2 reads FQNEAQ (reference sequence). Trimming removed 1 base from V and 6 bases from J, with 9 bases in between. CDR3 bases: TGTGCCAGCAGCTTAGGCAGAATTGATGGCTACACCTTC. Amino acids: CASSLGRIDGYTF. Looking up the rest from reference TRBV7-9 and TRBJ1-2 gives the full variable domain: DTGVSQNPRHKITKRGQNVTFRCDPISEHNRLYWYRQTLGQGPEFLTYFQNEAQLEKSRLLSDRFSAERPKGSFSTLEIQRTEQGDSAMYLCASSLGRIDGYTFGSGTRLTVV.

This clonotype was counted a few times. The gene calls are TRBV20-1 and TRBJ1-6; 7 nucleotides match TRBD1. The V gene's germline CDR1 is DFQATT and CDR2 SNEGSKA (reference sequence). Germline trimming cut 0 bases from V and 0 bases from J; bases unmatched to any gene: 5. The CDR3 runs 17 residues. DNA for the CDR3: TGCAGTGCTAGAGATGAGACAGGGAGCTCCTATAATTCACCCCTCCACTTT. This codes for CSARDETGSSYNSPLHF.

The J gene is TRBJ2-2, the V gene TRBV6-2 or TRBV6-3; D possibly corresponds to TRBD1 (7 bases). The CDR3 is 15 residues long. CDR1 is MNHEY, CDR2 SVGEGT, per germline. The ends were cut back, 5 bases at V and 5 bases at J, with 15 bases in the middle. In nucleotides, the CDR3 is TGTGCCAGCAGTCGACCGACAGGGAGGACCGGGGAGCTGTTTTTT. It specifies CASSRPTGRTGELFF.

The chain links TRBV2 to TRBJ2-3; the match to TRBD2 covers 7 bases. Trimming removed 4 bases from V and 3 bases from J; junction bases left unmatched: 7. The CDR3 extends over 15 amino acids. Germline-derived CDR1 and CDR2 are SNHLY and FYNNEI. CDR3 in DNA: TGTGCCAGCAGTGTGGGGGGGAGCGGGACAGATACGCAGTATTTT. As protein: CASSVGGSGTDTQYF.

This clonotype was observed a few times. V usage is TRBV5-6 and J usage is TRBJ2-1; TRBD1 aligns across 9 bases. With V trimmed by 0 bases and J by 7 bases, 11 bases remained unmatched. CDR3 size: 17 residues. Germline values: CDR1 SGHDT, CDR2 YYEEEE. The CDR3: CASSLESWTGVWNEQFF. The CDR3 region has the DNA TGTGCCAGCAGCTTGGAATCTTGGACAGGGGTTTGGAATGAGCAGTTCTTC.